This TCR beta chain was observed in a study of shared clonotypes between healthy human individuals. Study findings and constraints: Inspection by rarefaction showed sorted-subset sequencing to be incomplete despite large depth.

Produced via immunoSEQ multiplex PCR; TCRdb's table is partial and in-frame only. In the table there are about 2 million clones, roughly 94% of which are singletons. The CDR3 is made up of 13 amino acids. Germline lookup yields CDR1 MNHEY and CDR2 SMNVEV (reference sequence). V was trimmed by 3 bases and J by 2 bases, leaving 8 bases between them. Naive CD8 cells were CD45RO-negative, positively selected for CCR7, excluding terminally differentiated effector memory CD45RA+ cells. With regard to this clone: Antigen: not known.

The chain employs TRBV27 and TRBJ2-7; unclear D gene. The receptor was derived from a man between 18 and 35 years old in good health. The sample taken for sequencing was naive CD8+ T cells sorted from blood. The CDR3 DNA follows: TGTGCCAGCAGTTTCAAACCGGCCTACGAGCAGTACTTC. Its protein is CASSFKPAYEQYF.